This TCR beta chain was profiled in a study of blood T cell repertoires in COVID-19. The repertoire was sequenced with immunoSEQ multiplex PCR; TCRdb's copy has only in-frame clones and lacks some. The table has 60,000 to 70,000 clones, 65% to 90% seen once; the top ten hold 1.4%. The specimen was peripheral blood. The clonotype comes from a woman in her sixties with acute or convalescent COVID-19.

CDR3 in amino acids: CASSTIRTRNNEQFF. CDR3 coding DNA: TGTGCCAGCAGCACTATTCGGACTCGCAACAATGAGCAGTTCTTC. The chain has TRBV11-2 and TRBJ2-1; TRBD2 might be the D (5 bases). The CDR3 length is 15 residues. Germline lookup yields CDR1 SGHAT and CDR2 FQNNGV. The V end was cut by 5 bases, the J end by 5 bases, with 16 bases between.